This T cell receptor (beta chain) emerged from a study of T cell responses to AZD1222 COVID-19 vaccine. General study points: The sample set comprised mostly white British donors with more females, and clonal diversity was possibly underestimated.

Only in-frame clones appear in the TCRdb table, and some are missing; sequencing was by immunoSEQ multiplex PCR. This repertoire shows 160,000 or so clones, roughly nine tenths found once; its top ten account for 1.5% to 2%. Between the trimmed V and J ends, which lost 2 bases and 6 bases, there was a span of 10 bases. Germline V CDR1 and CDR2: SGHTA, FQGNSA. This CDR3 region has 13 residues. Concerning this clone itself: What it binds is unknown.

Specimen: peripheral blood, collected on day 0 of AZD1222 vaccination. The genes are TRBV7-2 and TRBJ1-2; D gene uncertain. The TCR comes from an adult in good health. DNA for the CDR3: TGTGCCAGCAGCTTAAATGCTGGGGATGGCTACACCTTC. Protein sequence: CASSLNAGDGYTF. Full variable domain (missing parts from reference TRBV7-2 and TRBJ1-2): GAGVSQSPSNKVTEKGKDVELRCDPISGHTALYWYRQSLGQGLEFLIYFQGNSAPDKSGLPSDRFSAERTGGSVSTLTIQRTQQEDSAVYLCASSLNAGDGYTFGSGTRLTVV.